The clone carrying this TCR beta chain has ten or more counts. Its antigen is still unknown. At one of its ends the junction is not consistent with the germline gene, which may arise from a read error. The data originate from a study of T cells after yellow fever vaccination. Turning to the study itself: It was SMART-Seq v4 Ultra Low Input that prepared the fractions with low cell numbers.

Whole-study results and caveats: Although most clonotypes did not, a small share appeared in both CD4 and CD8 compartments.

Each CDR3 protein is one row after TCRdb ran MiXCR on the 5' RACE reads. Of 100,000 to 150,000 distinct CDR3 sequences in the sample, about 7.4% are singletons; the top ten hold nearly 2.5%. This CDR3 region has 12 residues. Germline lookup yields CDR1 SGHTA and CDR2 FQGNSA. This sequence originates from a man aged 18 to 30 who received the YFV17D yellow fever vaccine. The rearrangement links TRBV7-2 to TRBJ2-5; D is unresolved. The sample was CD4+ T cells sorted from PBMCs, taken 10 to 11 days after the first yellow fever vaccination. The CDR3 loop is CASSLERSDADF. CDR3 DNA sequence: TGTGCCAGCAGCTTAGAGCGTTCAGACGCGGACTTC.